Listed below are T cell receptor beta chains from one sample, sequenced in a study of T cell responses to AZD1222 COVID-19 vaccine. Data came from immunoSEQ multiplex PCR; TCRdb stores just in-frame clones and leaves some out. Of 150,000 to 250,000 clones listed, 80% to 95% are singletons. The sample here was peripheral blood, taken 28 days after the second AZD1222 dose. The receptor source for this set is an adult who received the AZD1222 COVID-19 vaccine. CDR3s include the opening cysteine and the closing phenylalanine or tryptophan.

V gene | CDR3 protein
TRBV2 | CASSEVPTGVGPLHF
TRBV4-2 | CASSPPTGDGANVLTF
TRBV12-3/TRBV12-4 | CASSRTENEQFF
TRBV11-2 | CASSLGPGYGKTDYGYTF
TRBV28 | CASSRAGGAYGYTF
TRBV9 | CASSGQGTSGGAFTGELFF
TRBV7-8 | CASSLAGPSTNEKLFF
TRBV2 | CARGDSTEAFF
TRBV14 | CASSQGTGGNQPQHF
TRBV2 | CASTQTPNQPQHF